This T cell receptor beta chain was recovered during a study of blood T cell repertoires in COVID-19. Overall study: The United States, Italy and Spain were the sources of the acute and convalescent COVID-19 samples. In each case, the material was cDNA or gDNA derived from T cells, B-cell-depleted T cells, or PBMCs.

The Seattle patients, enrolled during active infection, were followed longitudinally. This clone was seen only once. Original methodology: Amplification of reference gene primers was used by the study to estimate nucleated cell counts. The table came from immunoSEQ multiplex PCR; TCRdb's copy has only in-frame clones and leaves some out. V, J and clone size are those of that table, while D and trimming were read from the DNA. The sample holds about 300,000 clones, about nine tenths seen once. The V and J ends lost 2 bases and 3 bases, in that order; junction bases with no gene match: 4. The CDR3 is 14 residues long. CDR1 is SGHTA and CDR2 is FQGNSA in the germline V gene.

J is TRBJ2-7 and V is TRBV7-2, with 7 bases matching TRBD2. The receptor was isolated from a woman in her twenties or thirties with COVID-19, enrolled during active disease. Sequencing was done on a sample of peripheral blood. The CDR3 DNA reads as TGTGCCAGCAGCTTAAAGAGCGGGGACTACGAGCAGTACTTC. Its protein product is CASSLKSGDYEQYF.